Given below is one T cell receptor beta chain in context. Repertoires were generated with immunoSEQ multiplex PCR, while TCRdb's copy carries only in-frame clones and drops some. The repertoire holds under 50,000 clones, with 75% to 85% as singletons. The sample is drawn from a study of PD-L1 blockade in urothelial cancer. Time point described: pretreatment peripheral blood. Deletions cut 2 bases from V and 2 bases from J, with 7 bases between. The CDR3 spans 14 residues. Germline V gene data show CDR1 as MNHNY and CDR2 as SVGAGI (reference sequence). This receptor was identified in a man over 45 with urothelial cancer. Specimen: PBMCs, collected around atezolizumab (anti-PD-L1) treatment. The rearrangement links TRBV6-6 to TRBJ1-5; a possible D gene is TRBD1 (5 bases). The CDR3 DNA sequence: TGTGCCAGCAGTTACGCGGGGGGCAATCAGCCCCAGCATTTT. Translating it yields CASSYAGGNQPQHF.